These 17 T cell receptor beta chains came from one sample sequenced in a study of blood T cell repertoires in COVID-19. Clones were read by immunoSEQ multiplex PCR, and TCRdb kept only the in-frame ones, dropping some. The sample holds roughly 100,000 clones, around 81% seen once. Sequencing input: peripheral blood. These receptors originate from a man older than 75 with acute or convalescent COVID-19.

V gene TRBV18 combines with J gene TRBJ2-7; 8 positions agree with TRBD1. V was pared by 4 bases and J by 4 bases, with 6 bases of the junction left unmatched. The CDR3 is 14 residues long. Germline CDR1 KGHSH, CDR2 LQKENI. CDR3 DNA: TGTGCCAGCTCACTACAGGGGGATGGTTACGAGCAGTACTTC. Its translation is CASSLQGDGYEQYF.

The CDR3 region has the DNA TGTGCCAGTAGTATAGAGCTATACACAGATACGCAGTATTTT. This sequence encodes CASSIELYTDTQYF. This chain connects TRBV19 to TRBJ2-3, with unresolved D. Trimming removed 0 bases at V and 2 bases at J, with 6 bases between. The CDR3 totals 14 residues. Per the germline V gene, CDR1 is LNHDA and CDR2 is SQIVND (reference sequence). Combining the CDR3 with reference TRBV19 and TRBJ2-3 gives the whole variable domain DGGITQSPKYLFRKEGQNVTLSCEQNLNHDAMYWYRQDPGQGLRLIYYSQIVNDFQKGDIAEGYSVSREKKESFPLTVTSAQKNPTAFYLCASSIELYTDTQYFGPGTRLTVL.

The rearrangement joins TRBV18 to TRBJ2-3; 12 positions match TRBD2. The CDR3 is 19 amino acids. Germline V gene sequence: CDR1 KGHSH, CDR2 LQKENI. The junction had 12 bases not matched to a gene; V was cut back by 3 bases and J by 2 bases. The CDR3 DNA sequence: TGTGCCAGCTCACCCTTGACTAGCGGGAGATTAAAGAACACAGATACGCAGTATTTT. This codes for CASSPLTSGRLKNTDTQYF. The whole variable domain, remainder taken from reference TRBV18 and TRBJ2-3, is NAGVMQNPRHLVRRRGQEARLRCSPMKGHSHVYWYRQLPEEGLKFMVYLQKENIIDESGMPKERFSAEFPKEGPSILRIQQVVRGDSAAYFCASSPLTSGRLKNTDTQYFGPGTRLTVL.

V is TRBV19 and J is TRBJ2-7; D not certain. Between the trimmed V and J ends, which lost 1 base and 6 bases, there was a span of 13 bases. The CDR3 contains 14 residues. The germline CDR1 and CDR2 sequences are LNHDA and SQIVND (reference sequence). The CDR3 nucleotides are TGTGCCAGTAGTATAGGGCCCCAACGTCCCGAGCAGTACTTC. Translating it yields CASSIGPQRPEQYF. Using reference TRBV19 and TRBJ2-7 for the parts outside the CDR3, the full variable domain is DGGITQSPKYLFRKEGQNVTLSCEQNLNHDAMYWYRQDPGQGLRLIYYSQIVNDFQKGDIAEGYSVSREKKESFPLTVTSAQKNPTAFYLCASSIGPQRPEQYFGPGTRLTVT.

The chain has TRBV19 and TRBJ2-5; the match to TRBD1 covers 7 bases. V lost 3 bases to trimming and J lost 5 bases; unmatched junction nucleotides: 6. CDR3 length: 14 amino acids. Germline CDR1 LNHDA, CDR2 SQIVND (reference sequence). The CDR3 here is CASSISYRGETQYF. CDR3 sequence (DNA): TGTGCCAGTAGTATCTCCTACAGGGGCGAGACCCAGTACTTC.

The chain is built from TRBV18 and TRBJ1-1; unclear D gene. The germline gives CDR1 KGHSH, CDR2 LQKENI. Trimming pared 3 bases from V and 2 bases from J, leaving 10 bases between. This CDR3 spans 14 amino acids. CDR3 sequence reads: CASSPTAINTEAFF. The DNA for the CDR3 is TGTGCCAGCTCACCGACTGCGATCAACACTGAAGCTTTCTTT.

The rearrangement joins TRBV7-2 to TRBJ2-4; 12 nucleotides agree with TRBD2. The CDR3 is 18 amino acids. The V and J ends lost 0 bases and 6 bases, in that order; junction bases with no gene match: 9. Germline CDR1 and CDR2: SGHTA and FQGNSA. This chain's CDR3 is CASSLATLAGGLGNIQYF. CDR3 DNA sequence: TGTGCCAGCAGCTTAGCTACACTAGCGGGAGGACTGGGAAACATTCAGTACTTC.

The V gene is TRBV7-3, the J gene TRBJ2-6, with 7 bases that match TRBD1. Germline assignment: CDR1 SGHTA and CDR2 FQGTGA. The CDR3 has 15 amino acids. The V gene end was trimmed by 7 bases and the J gene end by 4 bases; junction bases not matched to a gene: 7. This chain's CDR3 is CASTGDRVGANVLTF. As DNA, the CDR3 is TGTGCCAGCACCGGAGACAGGGTCGGGGCCAACGTCCTGACTTTC.

The rearrangement links TRBV18 to TRBJ2-7, with D perhaps matching TRBD2 (5 bases). The CDR3 covers 13 residues. Per the germline V gene, CDR1 is KGHSH and CDR2 is LQKENI. Trimming took off 3 bases at V and 7 bases at J, with 13 bases between the two ends. CDR3 nucleotides: TGTGCCAGCTCACCTCAGATACTAGAAGAGCAGTACTTC. This codes for CASSPQILEEQYF. Full variable domain (outside the CDR3, taken from reference TRBV18 and TRBJ2-7): NAGVMQNPRHLVRRRGQEARLRCSPMKGHSHVYWYRQLPEEGLKFMVYLQKENIIDESGMPKERFSAEFPKEGPSILRIQQVVRGDSAAYFCASSPQILEEQYFGPGTRLTVT.

This sequence joins TRBV5-4 and TRBJ1-2; a weak D match, TRBD1 (5 bases). This CDR3 region has 14 residues. Germline assignment: CDR1 SGHNT and CDR2 YYREEE (reference sequence). Deletions cut 5 bases from V and 2 bases from J, with 13 bases between. The CDR3 DNA sequence: TGTGCCAGCAGAGTGCAGGGTCTCAACTATGGCTACACCTTC. Encoded protein: CASRVQGLNYGYTF.

V gene TRBV18 combines with J gene TRBJ2-2; 7 bases match TRBD1. The CDR3 length is 15 residues. Germline CDR1 is KGHSH and CDR2 is LQKENI. Trimming at V came to 4 bases and at J to 6 bases, leaving 8 bases not matched to a gene. The CDR3 DNA reads as TGTGCCAGCTCACGGGACAGCCCAGGGGCCGGGGAGCTGTTTTTT. This codes for CASSRDSPGAGELFF.

This clone appeared once. The chain couples TRBV7-6 to TRBJ1-1; perhaps TRBD1 as D (6 bases). The germline V and J ends were trimmed by 5 bases and 0 bases, with 19 bases remaining between them. The CDR3 runs 17 residues. Germline V gene data show CDR1 as SGHVS and CDR2 as FNYEAQ. The CDR3 protein is CASSGGRGERLNTEAFF. The CDR3 nucleotides are TGTGCCAGCAGCGGTGGCAGGGGCGAAAGGTTGAACACTGAAGCTTTCTTT.

The gene calls are TRBV28 and TRBJ1-2; no definite D call. The CDR3 length is 13 residues. The germline gives CDR1 MDHEN, CDR2 SYDVKM. Between the trimmed V and J ends, which lost 5 bases and 8 bases, there was a span of 15 bases. CDR3 bases: TGTGCCAGCAGTGTATCGGTACGAGGCGGCTACACCTTC. It codes for CASSVSVRGGYTF.

This clone was observed a handful of times. The gene calls are TRBV6-6 and TRBJ2-1, with D unclear. The V gene lost 5 bases and the J gene lost 12 bases, with 14 bases spanning the gap. The CDR3 covers 12 residues. Germline loops: CDR1 MNHNY, CDR2 SVGAGI (reference sequence). Written as DNA, the CDR3 is TGTGCCAGCAGTCCCGGAAGCAGGTGGCAGTTCTTC. The encoded protein is CASSPGSRWQFF.

The chain employs TRBV9 and TRBJ1-2; 9 positions match TRBD1. With 2 bases clipped from V and 4 bases from J, the junction kept 3 bases outside the gene matches. Looked up from germline, CDR1 is SGDLS and CDR2 is YYNGEE. The CDR3 loop spans 14 amino acids. The CDR3 here is CASSVTGGIYGYTF. DNA for the CDR3: TGTGCCAGCAGCGTGACAGGGGGAATCTATGGCTACACCTTC. Drawing the rest from reference TRBV9 and TRBJ1-2, the complete variable domain is DSGVTQTPKHLITATGQRVTLRCSPRSGDLSVYWYQQSLDQGLQFLIQYYNGEERAKGNILERFSAQQFPDLHSELNLSSLELGDSALYFCASSVTGGIYGYTFGSGTRLTVV.

The chain is built from TRBV7-2 and TRBJ2-2; D is undetermined. The V and J ends lost 7 bases and 1 base respectively, with 7 bases between them. Germline CDR1 is SGHTA and CDR2 is FQGNSA. The CDR3 sequence is 13 residues long. The CDR3 region has the DNA TGTGCCAGCACAACTCTGAACACCGGGGAGCTGTTTTTT. The encoded protein is CASTTLNTGELFF.

This chain uses TRBV6-6 with TRBJ2-1; D is unclear. CDR1 MNHNY and CDR2 SVGAGI come from the germline V gene (reference sequence). V lost 2 bases, J lost 9 bases, and 11 bases lay in between. The CDR3 is 13 amino acids. In DNA form, the CDR3 reads TGTGCCAGCAGTTACCCCAGAGGTACTGAGCAGTTCTTC. It yields the protein CASSYPRGTEQFF.